Each of the 9 T cell receptor beta chains below was sequenced from the same sample in a study of radiotherapy plus CTLA-4 blockade in lung cancer. Using immunoSEQ multiplex PCR, the repertoire was profiled, and TCRdb retains in-frame clones only, with some absent. The data contain roughly 66,000 clones, around four fifths of them singletons. Sample: peripheral blood, taken from a patient treated with radiotherapy plus ipilimumab. The receptor set was obtained from a human donor with non-small cell lung cancer who had a partial response to radiotherapy plus ipilimumab.

This clone was recorded a few times. The chain uses TRBV30 and TRBJ2-5, with D hard to call. The CDR3 is 13 amino acids. The V gene's germline CDR1 is GTSNPN and CDR2 SVGIG (reference sequence). The V end was cut by 1 base, the J end by 5 bases, with 11 bases between. The chain's CDR3 is CAWSADMGETQYF. As DNA, the CDR3 is TGTGCCTGGAGTGCAGACATGGGTGAGACCCAGTACTTC.

The rearrangement links TRBV10-3 to TRBJ1-3; D call uncertain. Germline CDR1 ENHRY, CDR2 SYGVKD. V gave up 3 bases and J gave up 2 bases, with 14 bases separating them. The length of the CDR3 is 16 residues. CDR3 DNA: TGTGCCATCAGTGATCCTCGAGGGAACGCTGGAAACACCATATATTTT. Its protein is CAISDPRGNAGNTIYF.

This clone was detected once. The V gene is TRBV5-1, the J gene TRBJ2-1; D is perhaps TRBD2 (5 bases). The CDR3 totals 16 residues. The V gene lost 3 bases and the J gene lost 0 bases, with 13 bases spanning the gap. Germline V gives CDR1 SGHRS, CDR2 YFSETQ. CDR3 sequence (DNA): TGCGCCAGCAGCTCCATGTTGAGGGTCTCCTACAATGAGCAGTTCTTC. Encoded protein: CASSSMLRVSYNEQFF.

The chain links TRBV11-3 to TRBJ2-3; tentative D call: TRBD1 (5 bases). The CDR3 is 12 residues long. Trimming removed 5 bases from V and 6 bases from J, with 9 bases in between. CDR1 SGHNT and CDR2 YENEEA come from the germline V gene. CDR3 region: CASSPPGDTQYF. The CDR3 nucleotides read TGTGCCAGCAGCCCCCCAGGGGATACGCAGTATTTT. Together with reference TRBV11-3 and TRBJ2-3, the CDR3 gives the full variable domain: EAGVVQSPRYKIIEKKQPVAFWCNPISGHNTLYWYLQNLGQGPELLIRYENEEAVDDSQLPKDRFSAERLKGVDSTLKIQPAELGDSAVYLCASSPPGDTQYFGPGTRLTVL.

The V and J genes are TRBV10-2 and TRBJ1-4; a possible D gene is TRBD1 (5 bases). Germline V gene lookup returns CDR1 WSHSY and CDR2 SAAADI. Deletions cut 8 bases from V and 8 bases from J, with 15 bases between. This CDR3 has 13 residues. In nucleotides, the CDR3 is TGCGCCAGCGAGGGACCGGAGGGGGAAAAACTGTTTTTT. It yields the protein CASEGPEGEKLFF.

The CDR3 region has the DNA TGTGCCAGTAGTATAGCTGACAGGCAGGAGACCCAGTACTTC. Translation gives CASSIADRQETQYF. V gene TRBV19 combines with J gene TRBJ2-5; maybe TRBD1 (6 bases). Trimming shortened V by 1 base and J by 5 bases, and 11 bases separated the two germline ends. This CDR3 contains 14 residues. Germline CDR1 and CDR2: LNHDA and SQIVND (reference sequence).

This chain uses TRBV19 with TRBJ1-1, with D tentatively TRBD1 (6 bases). From germline, CDR1 is LNHDA and CDR2 SQIVND (reference sequence). The CDR3 runs to 18 residues. Trimming stripped 5 bases from V and 0 bases from J, with 22 bases between. CDR3 sequence reads: CASSPQAGHRAVNTEAFF. DNA of the CDR3: TGTGCCAGTAGTCCCCAAGCGGGACATAGGGCCGTGAACACTGAAGCTTTCTTT.

This rearrangement joins TRBV9 to TRBJ2-3, with D possibly being TRBD2 (6 bases). The CDR3 runs 14 residues. The V end was cut by 3 bases, the J end by 4 bases, with 12 bases between. The germline CDR1 and CDR2 sequences are SGDLS and YYNGEE. CDR3: CASSGGPGADTQYF. The CDR3 DNA reads TGTGCCAGCAGCGGAGGACCGGGGGCAGATACGCAGTATTTT.

This chain uses TRBV5-1 with TRBJ1-2; 8 bases fit TRBD1. The V and J ends lost 4 bases and 6 bases, in that order; junction bases with no gene match: 2. There are 12 residues in the CDR3. The germline V gene encodes CDR1 SGHRS and CDR2 YFSETQ. For the CDR3, the DNA is TGCGCCAGCAGCCCGGACAGGGATGGCTACACCTTC. Translation: CASSPDRDGYTF.